This is a list of T cell receptor beta chains from one sample in a study of human T cells and chemical hapten exposure. TCRdb recomputed calls from the RACE reads with MiXCR, one row per CDR3 protein. The sample gives 80,000 to 100,000 distinct CDR3 sequences, roughly a tenth of which show up once; about 5% is in the top ten. The sequenced sample was whole blood, obtained in connection with sensitization to the hapten diphenylcyclopropenone (DPC). Source of these receptors: a woman aged 50 to 60 with alopecia areata. Some clones in this sample may be carry-over from other donors' samples. CDR3s include the opening cysteine and the closing phenylalanine or tryptophan. The D gene is left open where the match is weak. Clone size is stated in some rows and not others, as once, few, many or a class when expanded.

D gene	clone size	V gene	J gene	CDR3 protein	CDR3 DNA
NA	NA	TRBV6-6	TRBJ1-3	CAGMTGNTIYF	TGTGCCGGAATGACTGGAAACACCATATATTTT
NA	NA	TRBV7-8	TRBJ1-1	CASSELTGTRTEAFF	TGTGCCAGCAGTGAGCTGACGGGGACGAGAACTGAAGCTTTCTTT
TRBD2	NA	TRBV18	TRBJ2-1	CASSQTSGRADEQFF	TGTGCCAGCTCCCAGACTAGCGGGAGGGCCGATGAGCAGTTCTTC
NA	many	TRBV20-1	TRBJ2-1	CSADLKIYNEQFF	TGCAGTGCGGACCTTAAGATATACAATGAGCAGTTCTTC
NA	many	TRBV6-6	TRBJ2-1	CASSYPGPNNEQFF	TGTGCCAGCAGTTACCCGGGACCTAACAATGAGCAGTTCTTC
NA	many	TRBV5-1	TRBJ2-5	CASSGRGDQETQYF	TGCGCCAGCAGTGGTCGTGGGGATCAAGAGACCCAGTACTTC
TRBD2	many	TRBV11-2	TRBJ2-7	CASTRTSGPYEQYF	TGTGCCAGCACCAGGACTAGCGGACCCTACGAGCAGTACTTC
TRBD1	NA	TRBV10-3	TRBJ1-1	CAIRRDRDSTEAFF	TGTGCCATCAGGCGGGACAGGGATAGCACTGAAGCTTTCTTT
TRBD2	many	TRBV7-9	TRBJ2-5	CASSFRTSGSQETQYF	TGTGCCAGCAGCTTCCGGACTAGCGGATCCCAAGAGACCCAGTACTTC
NA	NA	TRBV28	TRBJ2-4	CASNYIGRQGPNIQYF	TGTGCCAGCAATTATATCGGCCGGCAGGGGCCAAACATTCAGTACTTC
NA	many	TRBV29-1	TRBJ1-1	CSAKAGSFSTEAFF	TGCAGCGCCAAGGCGGGGTCGTTCAGCACTGAAGCTTTCTTT
NA	NA	TRBV29-1	TRBJ2-6	CSVLGADGANVLTF	TGCAGCGTTTTGGGGGCGGATGGGGCCAACGTCCTGACTTTC
NA	few	TRBV20-1	TRBJ1-2	CSAGGGGGYTF	TGCAGTGCTGGAGGAGGTGGCGGCTACACCTTC
NA	few	TRBV6-5	TRBJ2-7	CASRPRGSYEQYF	TGTGCCAGCAGACCCAGGGGTTCCTACGAGCAGTACTTC
NA	few	TRBV30	TRBJ2-1	CAWTGWRDEQFF	TGTGCCTGGACAGGGTGGAGGGATGAGCAGTTCTTC
NA	many	TRBV7-2	TRBJ2-3	CATLLGGTQYF	TGTGCCACCCTCCTCGGGGGTACGCAGTATTTT
TRBD1	NA	TRBV7-6	TRBJ2-5	CASSGPGGRQETQYF	TGTGCCAGCAGCGGGCCAGGGGGACGCCAAGAGACCCAGTACTTC
NA	NA	TRBV12-3/TRBV12-4	TRBJ2-3	CASSLTQVAQYF	TGTGCCAGCAGTTTAACGCAAGTCGCGCAGTATTTT
TRBD2	NA	TRBV30	TRBJ2-1	CAWSPSGRYNEQFF	TGTGCCTGGAGTCCTAGCGGACGGTACAATGAGCAGTTCTTC
NA	NA	TRBV29-1	TRBJ2-1	CSVDTVAGSYNEQFF	TGCAGCGTTGATACGGTAGCAGGGTCCTACAATGAGCAGTTCTTC
NA	few	TRBV29-1	TRBJ1-5	CSVRSGEGPQHF	TGCAGCGTTCGGTCTGGGGAAGGGCCCCAGCATTTT
NA	few	TRBV6-2/TRBV6-3	TRBJ1-2	CASRATARLEGYTF	TGTGCCAGCAGGGCTACGGCGCGCTTAGAAGGCTACACCTTC
NA	few	TRBV7-2	TRBJ1-5	CASSSPGLNQPQHF	TGTGCCAGCAGTTCCCCCGGGCTCAATCAGCCCCAGCATTTT
TRBD2	NA	TRBV6-2/TRBV6-3	TRBJ2-5	CASSPVGAGVQETQYF	TGTGCCAGCAGCCCCGTAGGAGCGGGAGTCCAAGAGACCCAGTACTTC
TRBD1	few	TRBV4-3	TRBJ1-4	CASSLWRQGDSEKLFF	TGCGCCAGCAGCCTATGGAGACAGGGAGACTCCGAAAAACTGTTTTTT
NA	few	TRBV2	TRBJ2-3	CAVPRAGLVTDTQYF	TGTGCCGTGCCACGTGCGGGCCTCGTGACAGATACGCAGTATTTT
NA	few	TRBV18	TRBJ1-5	CASSPGHNQPQHF	TGTGCCAGCTCACCAGGACATAATCAGCCCCAGCATTTT
NA	NA	TRBV12-3/TRBV12-4	TRBJ1-2	CASSFGSNYGYTF	TGTGCCAGCAGTTTCGGGAGTAACTATGGCTACACCTTC
TRBD2	many	TRBV7-6	TRBJ2-7	CASSKASGRPPYEQYF	TGTGCCAGCAGCAAAGCTAGCGGGAGGCCCCCCTACGAGCAGTACTTC
TRBD1	NA	TRBV29-1	TRBJ2-3	CSAQTPPRDRVTDTQYF	TGCAGCGCCCAAACCCCGCCCCGGGACAGGGTGACAGATACGCAGTATTTT
TRBD1	many	TRBV29-1	TRBJ1-5	CSVIQGERQPQHF	TGCAGCGTCATACAGGGGGAACGTCAGCCCCAGCATTTT
NA	many	TRBV6-2/TRBV6-3	TRBJ2-2	CASSEIQRTGELFF	TGTGCCAGCAGTGAAATTCAGAGGACCGGGGAGCTGTTTTTT
TRBD1	few	TRBV2	TRBJ2-1	CASRPRGSYNEQFF	TGTGCCAGCAGACCCAGGGGGTCGTACAATGAGCAGTTCTTC
NA	few	TRBV29-1	TRBJ2-7	CSVEGTSPYEQYF	TGCAGCGTTGAAGGGACGTCCCCCTACGAGCAGTACTTC
NA	NA	TRBV29-1	TRBJ2-1	CSVGGLGLYNEQFF	TGCAGCGTAGGAGGATTGGGGCTCTACAATGAGCAGTTCTTC
TRBD2	few	TRBV12-5	TRBJ2-2	CASGLGTSGTNTGELFF	TGTGCTAGTGGCTTGGGGACTAGCGGGACGAACACCGGGGAGCTGTTTTTT
NA	few	TRBV7-9	TRBJ1-2	CASSLITYYGYTF	TGTGCCAGCAGCTTAATTACATACTATGGCTACACCTTC
TRBD2	many	TRBV20-1	TRBJ2-7	CSARGLAVEQYF	TGCAGTGCTAGAGGGCTAGCGGTAGAGCAGTACTTC
NA	many	TRBV10-1	TRBJ1-2	CASSESNWSRYTF	TGCGCCAGCAGTGAGTCCAATTGGAGCCGCTACACCTTC
NA	many	TRBV20-1	TRBJ2-7	CSARQASYEQYF	TGCAGTGCCAGACAGGCCTCCTACGAGCAGTACTTC
TRBD1	NA	TRBV12-3/TRBV12-4	TRBJ2-2	CASHDRGNTGELFF	TGTGCCAGCCACGACAGGGGGAACACCGGGGAGCTGTTTTTT
NA	many	TRBV5-5	TRBJ1-2	CASSLGTYGYTF	TGTGCCAGCAGCCTAGGGACCTATGGCTACACCTTC
NA	many	TRBV5-1	TRBJ1-1	CASSLGGRRTEAFF	TGCGCCAGCAGCTTGGGGGGAAGGCGCACTGAAGCTTTCTTT
NA	NA	TRBV29-1	TRBJ2-5	CSVEERGLGQETQYF	TGCAGCGTTGAAGAACGGGGTTTAGGCCAAGAGACCCAGTACTTC
TRBD2	many	TRBV6-5	TRBJ2-5	CASRHQTRGISGETQYF	TGTGCCAGCAGACATCAAACGCGGGGGATTTCAGGGGAGACCCAGTACTTC